The following is a TCR beta chain sequence with its context. These data come from a study of control samples from healthy donors and cancer patients. CDR1 is SGHDT and CDR2 is YYEEEE in the germline V gene. V dropped 0 bases and J dropped 4; count of bases not matched to a gene: 3. CDR3 length equals 14 residues. Sequencing used immunoSEQ multiplex PCR; TCRdb keeps in-frame clones, though not all of them. The data contain 100,000 to 150,000 clones, 80% to 95% of them singletons. The TCR sequence derives from a man of 80 years or more with head and neck cancer. The sequenced sample consisted of PBMCs. This chain links TRBV5-6 with TRBJ1-2; 7 positions agree with TRBD1. The CDR3 region has the DNA TGTGCCAGCAGCTTGGCGGGACAGTCCTATGGCTACACCTTC. As protein: CASSLAGQSYGYTF.